This TCR beta chain was recorded in a study of T-cell reconstitution after alpha-beta-depleted transplantation in children. Unique molecular identifiers were built into the TCRbeta library. TCRdb re-analysed the PCR reads in MiXCR, keeping a single row per CDR3 protein. Of about 300,000 distinct CDR3 sequences listed, just over 7.5% were seen once; the top ten hold approximately 8.2%. Trimming cost V 2 bases and J 4 bases, with 17 bases left between them. This CDR3 region has 17 residues. Per germline, CDR1 MNHEY and CDR2 SVGAGI. This clonotype was seen a handful of times. Antigen: not known. Findings and caveats of the study: Newly made T cells mostly supplied T-cell counts and diversity one year after transplant. From surviving recipient T cells and thymic progenitors came the high day-60 TCRbeta diversity observed in some patients. Alpha-beta T cells about two months after transplant reportedly derived from several hundred expanded graft clones.

The input for sequencing was peripheral blood, taken 360 days after TCRalphabeta/CD19-depleted stem cell transplant. The chain carries TRBV6-5 and TRBJ2-2; D may be TRBD1 or TRBD2 (5 bases each). This receptor was identified in a female patient aged 2 to 10 who had a stem cell transplant for Fanconi anemia, so the T cells may come from the graft donor. This chain's CDR3 is CASSYDSTERGTGELFF. The CDR3 DNA reads as TGTGCCAGCAGTTACGACAGTACCGAGAGGGGCACCGGGGAGCTGTTTTTT.